The 30 T cell receptor beta chains listed next were all sequenced from one sample in a study of blood T cell repertoires in COVID-19. The assay was immunoSEQ multiplex PCR, and TCRdb's table has in-frame clones only and misses some. The table shows approximately 260,000 clones, with 80% to 90% occurring only once. What was sequenced was peripheral blood. These receptors originate from a woman in her 70s with acute or convalescent COVID-19.

In its sample, this clone was seen once. The chain recombines TRBV7-3 with TRBJ1-1; 8 bases are a match to TRBD1. This CDR3 spans 16 amino acids. V trimming: 4 bases; J trimming: 0 bases; junction bases outside the gene matches: 7. Germline V gene lookup returns CDR1 SGHTA and CDR2 FQGTGA. The CDR3 reads CASSYRDRRMNTEAFF. CDR3 DNA sequence: TGTGCCAGCAGCTACCGGGACAGGCGGATGAACACTGAAGCTTTCTTT.

The chain links TRBV6-1 to TRBJ1-1; tentatively, D is TRBD1 (5 bases). CDR1 is MNHNS, CDR2 SASEGT, per germline. V dropped 3 bases and J dropped 11 bases, with 16 bases sitting between them. This CDR3 is built from 13 residues. This CDR3 is CASSDRGGLEAFF. CDR3 nucleotide sequence: TGTGCCAGCAGTGATAGGGGTGGGTTGGAGGCTTTCTTT.

This rearrangement joins TRBV5-1 to TRBJ1-1; D ambiguous. Germline values: CDR1 SGHRS, CDR2 YFSETQ. This CDR3 is built from 13 residues. Trimming removed 3 bases from V and 0 bases from J, with 6 bases in between. DNA of the CDR3: TGCGCCAGCAGCTCCTTCTTGAACACTGAAGCTTTCTTT. Its protein product is CASSSFLNTEAFF.

The rearrangement links TRBV3-1 (or the pseudogene TRBV3-2) to TRBJ2-3; D is ambiguous. With 1 base removed from V and 4 bases from J, the gap between germline ends came to 21 bases. The CDR3 has 18 residues. Germline V lookup: CDR1 LGHDT, CDR2 YNNKEL (reference sequence). The CDR3 loop reads CASSQVPLRKLLADTQYF. The DNA of the CDR3 is TGTGCCAGCAGCCAAGTGCCGTTAAGAAAACTACTCGCAGATACGCAGTATTTT.

The CDR3 sequence is CASSTSGGNQPQHF. Written as DNA, the CDR3 is TGTGCCAGCAGTACGTCTGGAGGGAATCAGCCCCAGCATTTT. The chain couples TRBV6-5 to TRBJ1-5; no firm D call. CDR3 length: 14 amino acids. The V gene lost 5 bases and the J gene lost 4 bases, with 12 bases spanning the gap. Germline CDR1 MNHEY, CDR2 SVGAGI.

This clone has more than one count but fewer than ten. The chain couples TRBV6-5 to TRBJ1-2, with 8 bases aligning to TRBD1. Trimming removed 5 bases from V and 4 bases from J; junction bases left unmatched: 6. The CDR3 totals 14 residues. Germline V CDR1 and CDR2: MNHEY, SVGAGI. This CDR3 is CASSPDRATYGYTF. CDR3 in DNA: TGTGCCAGCAGTCCGGACAGGGCCACCTATGGCTACACCTTC.

CDR3 sequence reads: CASGAMKYEQYF. The CDR3 bases are TGTGCCAGCGGGGCGATGAAGTACGAGCAGTACTTC. This chain uses TRBV2 with TRBJ2-7, with D perhaps matching TRBD1 (5 bases). V dropped 8 bases and J dropped 4 bases, with 12 bases sitting between them. The CDR3 spans 12 residues. The V gene's germline CDR1 is SNHLY and CDR2 FYNNEI.

CDR3 amino acids: CASSESGGAPYEQYF. The DNA of the CDR3 is TGTGCCAGCAGTGAATCGGGGGGGGCCCCCTACGAGCAGTACTTC. The chain has TRBV6-1 and TRBJ2-7; 8 positions match TRBD2. Trimming removed 2 bases from V and 2 bases from J; junction bases left unmatched: 5. The CDR3 is 15 amino acids. The germline CDR1 and CDR2 sequences are MNHNS and SASEGT.

This rearrangement joins TRBV4-1 to TRBJ1-3; D possibly corresponds to TRBD1 (5 bases). This CDR3 region has 15 residues. Trimming removed 1 base at V and 5 bases at J, with 12 bases between. Germline V gene data show CDR1 as MGHRA and CDR2 as YSYEKL. The CDR3 DNA reads as TGCGCCAGCAGCCAAGGTCGGGGGATTAGAAACACCATATATTTT. This codes for CASSQGRGIRNTIYF.

The chain joins TRBV6-1 to TRBJ2-3; 12 bases agree with TRBD2. CDR1 MNHNS and CDR2 SASEGT come from the germline V gene. The CDR3 is made up of 15 amino acids. With 2 bases clipped from V and 4 bases from J, the junction kept 1 base outside the gene matches. DNA of the CDR3: TGTGCCAGCAGTGAACTAGCGGGGGGGCCAGATACGCAGTATTTT. This sequence encodes CASSELAGGPDTQYF.

J is TRBJ2-2 and V is TRBV19; tentative D call: TRBD2 (6 bases). The germline V gene has CDR1 LNHDA and CDR2 SQIVND (reference sequence). V was clipped by 5 bases and J by 6 bases, with 10 bases between them. CDR3 size: 13 residues. This CDR3 is CASSVGGPGELFF. The CDR3, as DNA: TGTGCCAGTAGTGTGGGAGGCCCCGGGGAGCTGTTTTTT.

The chain links TRBV12-3 or TRBV12-4 to TRBJ2-7, with D possibly matching TRBD2 (6 bases). V gave up 11 bases and J gave up 0 bases, with 14 bases separating them. This CDR3 is 13 amino acids long. The CDR3 reads CASAAGRSYEQYF. The DNA for the CDR3 is TGTGCCTCCGCCGCGGGGCGCTCCTACGAGCAGTACTTC.

The rearrangement uses TRBV29-1 and TRBJ2-1; TRBD2 matches at 7 bases. CDR3 length: 14 residues. J gave up 2 bases and V 7 bases, and 8 bases lay outside the gene matches. Germline assignment: CDR1 SQVTM and CDR2 ANQGSEA. For the CDR3, the DNA is TGCAGCGGAAAAGGGCGGGGGACCTACAATGAGCAGTTCTTC. Amino acids: CSGKGRGTYNEQFF.

V is TRBV10-2 and J is TRBJ2-3, with D maybe TRBD2 (6 bases). Trimming took 2 bases from V and 6 from J, leaving 9 bases between them. The length of the CDR3 is 13 residues. Germline loops: CDR1 WSHSY, CDR2 SAAADI. As DNA, the CDR3 is TGCGCCAGCAGTGAGCAGGGAGGCGATACGCAGTATTTT. Translation: CASSEQGGDTQYF.

V and J are TRBV3-1 (or the pseudogene TRBV3-2) and TRBJ1-2, with TRBD1 matching over 7 bases. The CDR3 spans 15 residues. The germline gives CDR1 LGHDT, CDR2 YNNKEL (reference sequence). Trimming cost V 2 bases and J 3 bases; bases outside gene matches: 6. The CDR3 region is CASSQRGTVDYGYTF. The CDR3 DNA sequence: TGTGCCAGCAGCCAAAGGGGGACAGTCGACTATGGCTACACCTTC.

V is TRBV5-1 and J is TRBJ1-6; D gene uncertain. CDR1 SGHRS and CDR2 YFSETQ come from the germline V gene. There are 15 residues in the CDR3. V dropped 4 bases and J dropped 5 bases, with 13 bases sitting between them. CDR3 DNA: TGCGCCAGCAGCCCGGCACGGCAGGATAATTCACCCCTCCACTTT. As protein: CASSPARQDNSPLHF.

This clone was counted only a few times. The chain recombines TRBV4-1 with TRBJ1-5; 9 bases match TRBD1. The CDR3 extends over 15 amino acids. Germline trimming cut 5 bases from V and 5 bases from J; bases unmatched to any gene: 7. CDR1 and CDR2 (germline): MGHRA, YSYEKL. CDR3 DNA sequence: TGCGCCAGCAGCGTAGACAGGGGGGGCTATCAGCCCCAGCATTTT. Translation gives CASSVDRGGYQPQHF.

This clone came up once. The CDR3 coding sequence is TGTGCCAGCAGCTTCGGCGACAGAGATACGCAGTATTTT. Its translation is CASSFGDRDTQYF. The rearrangement joins TRBV7-3 to TRBJ2-3; D is possibly TRBD1 (5 bases). With 3 bases removed from V and 5 bases from J, the gap between germline ends came to 9 bases. The CDR3 totals 13 residues. Germline V gene sequence: CDR1 SGHTA, CDR2 FQGTGA.

V gene TRBV20-1 combines with J gene TRBJ2-1, with D possibly TRBD2 on 6 matching bases. This CDR3 comprises 11 residues. Germline lookup yields CDR1 DFQATT and CDR2 SNEGSKA (reference sequence). With 6 bases removed from V and 7 bases from J, the gap between germline ends came to 10 bases. The CDR3 loop reads CSAAGRNEQFF. In DNA form, the CDR3 reads TGCAGTGCCGCCGGGAGAAATGAGCAGTTCTTC.

The J gene is TRBJ1-6, the V gene TRBV6-5, with 9 bases lining up with TRBD1. With V trimmed by 8 bases and J by 13 bases, 9 bases remained unmatched. This CDR3 has 13 amino acids. Germline loops: CDR1 MNHEY, CDR2 SVGAGI. This CDR3 is CASGDRALGPLHF. The CDR3 bases are TGTGCCAGCGGGGACAGGGCCTTGGGGCCCCTCCACTTT.

This chain uses TRBV5-1 with TRBJ1-6; no firm D call. V shed 0 bases and J shed 7 bases, with 8 bases lying between them. Looked up from germline, CDR1 is SGHRS and CDR2 is YFSETQ. There are 14 residues in the CDR3. The CDR3 spells CASSLVTPNSPLHF. In DNA form, the CDR3 reads TGCGCCAGCAGCTTGGTAACACCAAATTCACCCCTCCACTTT.

The rearrangement joins TRBV28 to TRBJ1-4; a possible D gene is TRBD1 (5 bases). V lost 6 bases and J lost 4, with 15 bases in between. This CDR3 has 15 amino acids. CDR1 MDHEN and CDR2 SYDVKM come from the germline V gene. The CDR3 reads CASSPQTANNEKLFF. CDR3 bases: TGTGCCAGCAGCCCCCAGACAGCCAATAATGAAAAACTGTTTTTT.

V and J are TRBV6-6 and TRBJ1-5, with TRBD1 matching 11 bases. V lost 6 bases, J lost 7 bases, and 8 bases stayed unmatched. Germline-derived CDR1 and CDR2 are MNHNY and SVGAGI (reference sequence). This CDR3 spans 15 amino acids. The CDR3 bases are TGTGCCAGCAGAGAGGACAGGGGGCTGTGGCAGCCCCAGCATTTT. This codes for CASREDRGLWQPQHF.

The chain uses TRBV2 and TRBJ1-6; D is unresolved. Trimming left V 3 bases short and J 2 bases short, with 8 bases between. The CDR3 length is 15 residues. Per germline, CDR1 SNHLY and CDR2 FYNNEI. The CDR3 spells CASSEMTTYNSPLHF. CDR3 coding DNA: TGTGCCAGCAGTGAGATGACAACCTATAATTCACCCCTCCACTTT.

The V call is TRBV5-1, the J call TRBJ1-1; 7 bases map to TRBD1. V was clipped by 4 bases and J by 4 bases; unmatched bases: 10. Germline CDR1 reads SGHRS; CDR2 reads YFSETQ. CDR3 length: 15 amino acids. The CDR3 coding sequence is TGCGCCAGCAGCGGGACAGTTACGGGTGGCACTGAAGCTTTCTTT. Its translation is CASSGTVTGGTEAFF.

The chain carries TRBV6-5 and TRBJ1-5; TRBD1 agrees at 10 bases. V lost 5 bases, J lost 6 bases, and 7 bases stayed unmatched. CDR1 and CDR2 (germline): MNHEY, SVGAGI. The CDR3 runs to 15 residues. The CDR3 DNA follows: TGTGCCAGCAGTATCCGGACAGGGGGGAGTCAGCCCCAGCATTTT. Protein: CASSIRTGGSQPQHF.

The V gene is TRBV9, the J gene TRBJ1-2; D may be TRBD1 (5 bases). This CDR3 is built from 15 residues. V lost 4 bases and J lost 0, with 13 bases in between. Germline CDR1 reads SGDLS; CDR2 reads YYNGEE. The DNA for the CDR3 is TGTGCCAGCAGCCCCGGGGGGAGAGCTAACTATGGCTACACCTTC. This translates into CASSPGGRANYGYTF. The complete variable domain, with remaining parts taken from reference TRBV9 and TRBJ1-2, reads DSGVTQTPKHLITATGQRVTLRCSPRSGDLSVYWYQQSLDQGLQFLIQYYNGEERAKGNILERFSAQQFPDLHSELNLSSLELGDSALYFCASSPGGRANYGYTFGSGTRLTVV.

The chain employs TRBV5-1 and TRBJ1-6; tentatively, D is TRBD1 (5 bases). This CDR3 is 14 amino acids long. V shed 4 bases and J shed 9 bases, with 14 bases lying between them. CDR1 is SGHRS, CDR2 YFSETQ, per germline. CDR3 sequence reads: CASSAESGGSPLHF. CDR3 coding DNA: TGCGCCAGCAGCGCAGAGTCGGGGGGTTCACCCCTCCACTTT. Filled out from reference TRBV5-1 and TRBJ1-6, the complete variable domain reads KAGVTQTPRYLIKTRGQQVTLSCSPISGHRSVSWYQQTPGQGLQFLFEYFSETQRNKGNFPGRFSGRQFSNSRSEMNVSTLELGDSALYLCASSAESGGSPLHFGNGTRLTVT.

V is TRBV4-2 and J is TRBJ2-3; D call uncertain. This CDR3 has 15 amino acids. Germline assignment: CDR1 LGHNA and CDR2 YNFKEQ. V lost 1 base, J lost 4 bases, and 12 bases lay in between. DNA of the CDR3: TGTGCCAGCAGCCAAGTCTCTAGTGAGTCAGATACGCAGTATTTT. Translating it yields CASSQVSSESDTQYF.

The chain combines TRBV4-1 with TRBJ1-1; D may be TRBD1 (6 bases). V was shortened by 3 bases and J by 5 bases, with 10 bases between the two germline ends. This CDR3 contains 13 residues. Per germline, CDR1 MGHRA and CDR2 YSYEKL. The CDR3 DNA is TGCGCCAGCAGCCAGAAACAGGGTACTGAAGCTTTCTTT. Translated, it gives CASSQKQGTEAFF.